Included here is one T cell receptor (beta chain) sequence, with context. The sample is drawn from a study of blood T cell repertoires in COVID-19. As for the study in general: COVID-19 samples, acute and convalescent, were from the United States, Italy and Spain.

Original methodology: Scientists estimated how many nucleated cells there were by amplifying reference gene primers. The repertoire was sequenced with immunoSEQ multiplex PCR; TCRdb's copy has only in-frame clones and lacks some. That table is the source of V, J and clone size, and D and trimming were worked out from the DNA. The data contain a few hundred thousand clones, roughly 86% of them singletons. V shed 4 bases, J shed 2 bases, and the junction held 8 bases outside the gene matches. Germline CDR1 reads SGHNT; CDR2 reads YYREEE (reference sequence). The CDR3 has 17 residues. The cohort comprised adults aged 18 to 89 years residing in around 25 US areas.

The V and J genes are TRBV5-4 and TRBJ2-6; 8 nucleotides agree with TRBD1. Sequences were obtained from PBMCs or T cells enriched from blood (not recorded which). The receptor's source is a woman aged 55-75 years who had recovered from COVID-19. CDR3 residues: CASSVPTGGAGANVLTF. CDR3 DNA sequence: TGTGCCAGCAGCGTACCTACAGGGGGTGCTGGGGCCAACGTCCTGACTTTC. Full variable domain (outside the CDR3, taken from reference TRBV5-4 and TRBJ2-6): ETGVTQSPTHLIKTRGQQVTLRCSSQSGHNTVSWYQQALGQGPQFIFQYYREEENGRGNFPPRFSGLQFPNYSSELNVNALELDDSALYLCASSVPTGGAGANVLTFGAGSRLTVL.